This TCR beta chain was identified in a study of blood T cell repertoires in COVID-19 (dated by TCRdb to about 2020). Concerning the study at large: Samples from collaborators originated in the United States, Italy and Spain and spanned both the acute and convalescent phases of COVID-19. The material from the prospective study consisted of cDNA or gDNA derived from T cells, B-cell-depleted T cells, or PBMCs. Deeply sampled blood TCRbeta repertoires from subjects exposed to, actively infected with, or recovered from COVID-19 were included in the dataset. The repertoires were made available in a free public database intended to serve as a resource for research on the immune response to SARS-CoV-2. Samples came from the ongoing ImmuneRACE study (first 160 participants) plus 1,254 subjects from 6 global collaborators. Nearly every sample came with metadata listing a de-identified subject ID, COVID-19 status, age in years and sex. Where available, HLA class I and class II types were taken from metadata supplied by the sample provider and were not determined by assay-based typing.

TCRbeta CDR3 regions were amplified from genomic DNA by means of the immunoSEQ Assay, a bias-controlled multiplex PCR. As for the original processing: The number of nucleated cells in each sample was estimated from the amplification of reference gene primers within the assay. Sequence reads were collapsed and filtered to measure the absolute abundance of every unique TCRbeta CDR3 rearrangement. Productive Simpson clonality was computed per sample as the square root of Simpson's diversity index over productive rearrangements. TCRdb carries this immuneACCESS record with in-frame sequences only. Its versions omit some clonotypes, under half of them owing to an unresolved V gene in the studies checked, with the rest unexplained. That table supplies the V and J calls and clone size; D and trimming were determined from the DNA. The sample includes about 270,000 clones, with 84% observed a single time. The leading ten clones occupy around 9.2% of the sample.

Each collaborating institution followed its own protocols to collect whole blood in K2EDTA tubes. For TCRbeta analysis, collaborators shipped samples as frozen whole blood, isolated PBMCs, or DNA extracted from either of those sample types. On this clone: This receptor's antigen is unknown. Qualities for individual bases were not recorded, and no much larger clone is one base off.

Results the study describes overall, beyond this receptor: Clinical and demographic metadata were provided uncurated, with the amount varying by source and participant.

V was cut back by 3 bases and J by 0 bases, leaving a gap of 24 bases between them. From the cysteine up to the phenylalanine, the CDR3 has a length of 20 residues. Left in the record is the CDR3 DNA by itself, 60 bases read in frame from the first base. CDR1 is given as MDHEN and CDR2 as SYDVKM, both from the germline V gene. The receptor's source is a human donor in a cohort sampled during active COVID-19. The chain is made from TRBV28 and TRBJ1-3; the D gene is not confidently resolved. Sequencing was carried out using peripheral blood. The CDR3 protein sequence reads: CASSFLSVFGNSHSGNTIYF. The nucleotide sequence is TGTGCCAGCAGTTTTTTATCAGTCTTCGGCAACAGTCACTCTGGAAACACCATATATTTT.